A selection of T cell receptor beta chains follows, all from one sample in a study of blood T cell repertoires in COVID-19. Profiled with immunoSEQ multiplex PCR; TCRdb holds only in-frame clones, not every one. The repertoire holds approximately 100,000 clones, with approximately 92% as singletons. The sequencing input was peripheral blood. Source of these receptors: a man in his forties or fifties with active COVID-19. The CDR3 runs from the conserved cysteine through the conserved F or W. The D gene is left open where the match is weak. Size is omitted from some rows. Given values are once, few, many or a class for expanded clones.

clone_size	j_call	v_call	d_call	cdr3_aa	cdr3_nt
-	TRBJ2-1	TRBV28	-	CASSFRSSYNEQFF	TGTGCCAGCAGTTTCCGGAGCTCCTACAATGAGCAGTTCTTC
once	TRBJ2-2	TRBV4-1	-	CASSQRAGVNTGELFF	TGCGCCAGCAGCCAAAGGGCCGGGGTAAACACCGGGGAGCTGTTTTTT
-	TRBJ1-1	TRBV5-6	-	CASSRPGYTEAFF	TGTGCCAGCAGCCGGCCGGGGTACACTGAAGCTTTCTTT
-	TRBJ1-6	TRBV5-4	TRBD1	CASRGGTGPDSPLHF	TGTGCCAGCAGAGGTGGGACAGGGCCTGACTCACCCCTCCACTTT
few	TRBJ1-1	TRBV28	-	CASGVPGLNTEAFF	TGTGCCAGCGGGGTCCCAGGGTTGAACACTGAAGCTTTCTTT
-	TRBJ1-5	TRBV6-4	TRBD1	CASSDNRGGQPQHF	TGTGCCAGCAGTGACAACAGGGGGGGTCAGCCCCAGCATTTT
large	TRBJ2-1	TRBV2	TRBD2	CASSEVTSGSNEQFF	TGTGCCAGCAGTGAAGTGACTAGCGGGAGTAATGAGCAGTTCTTC
-	TRBJ1-2	TRBV2	-	CAAWGARFVVGYTF	TGTGCCGCTTGGGGCGCGCGTTTCGTCGTCGGCTACACCTTC
-	TRBJ1-1	TRBV6-6	-	CASSTDRSTEAFF	TGTGCCAGCAGTACAGACAGGTCGACTGAAGCTTTCTTT
-	TRBJ2-7	TRBV28	-	CASRRPGTSGEQYF	TGTGCCAGCAGACGTCCCGGAACTTCGGGGGAGCAGTACTTC
-	TRBJ1-2	TRBV5-3	-	CARSLGPPGYTF	TGTGCCAGAAGCTTGGGGCCACCCGGCTACACCTTC
-	TRBJ2-1	TRBV5-1	-	CASSLGQSDNEQFF	TGCGCCAGCAGCTTGGGACAGTCTGACAATGAGCAGTTCTTC
once	TRBJ1-3	TRBV7-6	TRBD1	CASSPRIDRDRNTIYF	TGTGCCAGCAGCCCAAGAATCGACAGGGATCGGAACACCATATATTTT
-	TRBJ2-3	TRBV29-1	-	CSVGEREKDTQYF	TGCAGCGTTGGGGAACGGGAGAAGGATACGCAGTATTTT
-	TRBJ2-5	TRBV30	-	CAWGGDSEETQYF	TGTGCCTGGGGAGGGGACAGCGAAGAGACCCAGTACTTC
-	TRBJ2-3	TRBV28	TRBD2	CASRLGLAGISDTQYF	TGTGCCAGCAGACTGGGACTAGCGGGAATTTCAGATACGCAGTATTTT
-	TRBJ2-6	TRBV15	-	CATSSDGAGANVLTF	TGTGCCACCAGCAGCGATGGGGCCGGGGCCAACGTCCTGACTTTC
-	TRBJ1-3	TRBV3-1/TRBV3-2	-	CASSQGLQGGNTIYF	TGTGCCAGCAGCCAAGGGTTACAGGGCGGAAACACCATATATTTT
-	TRBJ2-7	TRBV11-1	TRBD1	CASSQGAYEQYF	TGTGCCAGCAGCCAGGGGGCCTACGAGCAGTACTTC
-	TRBJ1-2	TRBV30	-	CAWSPGPNYGYTF	TGTGCCTGGAGTCCAGGGCCTAACTATGGCTACACCTTC
-	TRBJ2-5	TRBV19	TRBD1	CASSDLGTGGQTQYF	TGTGCCAGTAGCGATTTGGGGACAGGGGGACAGACCCAGTACTTC
-	TRBJ2-2	TRBV27	TRBD2	CASSLRAGVANTGELFF	TGTGCCAGCAGTTTAAGAGCGGGGGTCGCGAACACCGGGGAGCTGTTTTTT
-	TRBJ2-1	TRBV2	TRBD2	CASSEGTGTSGNNEQFF	TGTGCCAGCAGTGAAGGGACCGGGACTAGCGGTAACAATGAGCAGTTCTTC
few	TRBJ2-5	TRBV6-6	TRBD1	CASSHQGTAVYF	TGTGCCAGCAGTCACCAAGGGACAGCGGTGTACTTC
few	TRBJ1-3	TRBV9	-	CASSAAGRESGNTIYF	TGTGCCAGCAGCGCCGCGGGGCGGGAATCTGGAAACACCATATATTTT
few	TRBJ2-7	TRBV19	TRBD2	CASSLLSGSSYEQYF	TGTGCCAGTAGTCTATTGAGCGGGAGCTCATACGAGCAGTACTTC
-	TRBJ1-5	TRBV6-5	-	CASSREGDQPQHF	TGTGCCAGCAGTAGGGAGGGTGATCAGCCCCAGCATTTT
-	TRBJ2-1	TRBV7-3	TRBD2	CASSNGLAGEQFF	TGTGCCAGCAGCAACGGACTAGCGGGAGAGCAGTTCTTC
-	TRBJ2-2	TRBV28	TRBD2	CASSSPASGRATGELFF	TGTGCCAGCAGTTCCCCCGCTAGCGGGAGGGCTACCGGGGAGCTGTTTTTT
once	TRBJ2-1	TRBV5-1	-	CASSLSFSTGILTNEQFF	TGCGCCAGCAGCTTGTCATTCTCAACCGGGATCCTGACCAATGAGCAGTTCTTC
-	TRBJ1-1	TRBV5-1	-	CASSPQPTGNTEAFF	TGCGCCAGCAGCCCCCAACCCACAGGGAACACTGAAGCTTTCTTT
few	TRBJ2-2	TRBV5-1	-	CASRGEGRTGELFF	TGCGCCAGCAGGGGTGAAGGGAGGACCGGGGAGCTGTTTTTT
-	TRBJ2-7	TRBV29-1	TRBD1	CSVEDPSTGPYEQYF	TGCAGCGTTGAAGATCCATCGACAGGGCCCTACGAGCAGTACTTC
-	TRBJ2-5	TRBV3-1/TRBV3-2	-	CASSHRGFETQYF	TGTGCCAGCAGCCATAGGGGTTTTGAGACCCAGTACTTC
-	TRBJ2-2	TRBV5-1	-	CASSVRAGELFF	TGCGCCAGCAGCGTCAGGGCCGGGGAGCTGTTTTTT